This T cell receptor (beta chain) was retrieved from a study of OX40 agonist ivuxolimab in advanced cancers. The wider study: An anti-OX40 (CD134) antibody with agonistic activity, ivuxolimab, was administered to patients. Patients were dosed intravenously with ivuxolimab at 0.01 to 10 mg/kg every 2 weeks. Hepatocellular carcinoma, melanoma, renal cell or head and neck cancer was diagnosed in the dose-escalation patients.

Findings and caveats of the study: In the expanded peripheral T cells, antigen specificity was never determined.

CDR3 length: 13 amino acids. From germline, CDR1 is MNHEY and CDR2 SMNVEV (reference sequence). Trimming shortened V by 2 bases and J by 4 bases, and 7 bases separated the two germline ends. Regarding this clone: Its target is unknown.

Only in-frame clones appear in the TCRdb table, and some are missing; sequencing was by immunoSEQ multiplex PCR. The data show about 70,000 clones, almost 90% seen once. The starting material was CD4+ or CD8+ T cells sorted from blood, obtained in a trial of the OX40 agonist ivuxolimab. This chain uses TRBV27 with TRBJ2-3; D possibly corresponds to TRBD1 (5 bases). The sequence was obtained from an adult with an advanced solid tumor such as melanoma, head and neck, liver or kidney cancer. This chain's CDR3 is CASSLTGADTQYF. CDR3 DNA: TGTGCCAGCAGTTTAACAGGTGCAGATACGCAGTATTTT.